This T cell receptor beta chain came from a study of Ad26.COV2.S vaccination and SARS-CoV-2 variants. Method: immunoSEQ multiplex PCR; TCRdb's copy keeps in-frame clones and lacks some. The sample holds some 520,000 clones, about 83% seen once. The CDR3 runs 14 residues. Germline loops: CDR1 SNHLY, CDR2 FYNNEI. V lost 6 bases and J lost 5; bases outside the gene matches: 2. Concerning this clone: The sample has other DNA sequences that encode this CDR3 too.

Stated treatment: 19 received Ad26.COV2.S at low or high dose, single or two shots; roughly five received placebo; per-sample allocation not given. Day 63 after the first vaccine or placebo injection was the time point for sampling. V is TRBV2 and J is TRBJ2-2; TRBD1 matches 11 bases. This receptor was identified in a person aged 18-65 years who received the Ad26.COV2.S COVID-19 vaccine or a placebo. The sample here was peripheral blood, taken in a trial of Ad26.COV2.S vaccine versus placebo. CDR3 bases: TGTGCCAGCAGCGGACAGGGGGCGACCGGGGAGCTGTTTTTT. Protein sequence: CASSGQGATGELFF.